A single sample gave rise to the 21 T cell receptor beta chains below, sequenced in a study of T cells after yellow fever vaccination. TCRdb re-analysed the 5' RACE reads in MiXCR, keeping a single row per CDR3 protein. The table lists some 300,000 distinct CDR3 sequences, 7% to 10% of them singletons. The material was PBMCs, obtained approximately 47 days after the first yellow fever vaccination. Every receptor here comes from a man in his late teens or twenties who received the YFV17D yellow fever vaccine.

A few counts support this clonotype. V usage is TRBV25-1 and J usage is TRBJ1-1, with TRBD1 as a possible D gene (6 bases). This CDR3 has 14 amino acids. The germline gives CDR1 MGHDK, CDR2 SYGVNS. V was clipped by 5 bases and J by 3 bases, with 13 bases between them. CDR3 amino acids: CASSPPGAHTEAFF. CDR3 nucleotide sequence: TGTGCCAGCAGTCCCCCAGGGGCGCACACTGAAGCTTTCTTT.

This chain joins TRBV19 and TRBJ2-7, with D tentatively TRBD2 (5 bases). The CDR3 has 14 residues. The germline gives CDR1 LNHDA, CDR2 SQIVND (reference sequence). Trimming stripped 7 bases from V and 6 bases from J, with 19 bases between. The CDR3: CASTEGAYLGEQYF. The CDR3 region has the DNA TGTGCCAGTACCGAGGGCGCCTATCTCGGCGAGCAGTACTTC.

V is TRBV4-1 and J is TRBJ1-5; 7 nucleotides match TRBD1. Germline CDR1 reads MGHRA; CDR2 reads YSYEKL. With 4 bases clipped from V and 5 bases from J, the junction kept 5 bases outside the gene matches. This CDR3 is 14 amino acids long. CDR3: CASSPRTGYQPQHF. CDR3 DNA: TGCGCCAGCAGCCCTCGGACAGGATATCAGCCCCAGCATTTT.

The V and J genes are TRBV6-5 and TRBJ1-6; no definite D call. V dropped 0 bases and J dropped 8 bases, with 11 bases sitting between them. Germline-derived CDR1 and CDR2 are MNHEY and SVGAGI. The CDR3 loop spans 15 amino acids. In DNA form, the CDR3 reads TGTGCCAGCAGTTACTCGAGATGGGCAGATTCACCCCTCCACTTT. This gives the protein CASSYSRWADSPLHF.

V is TRBV7-2 and J is TRBJ1-3; the D gene is possibly TRBD1 (5 bases). Trimming took off 3 bases at V and 3 bases at J, with 9 bases between the two ends. CDR1 is SGHTA, CDR2 FQGNSA, per germline. CDR3 length: 14 residues. CDR3: CASSFRGYGNTIYF. The CDR3 bases are TGTGCCAGCAGCTTTAGGGGTTATGGAAACACCATATATTTT.

The chain is built from TRBV10-3 and TRBJ1-6; 8 nucleotides align to TRBD1. This CDR3 has 13 amino acids. The germline V gene has CDR1 ENHRY and CDR2 SYGVKD. With 8 bases clipped from V and 7 bases from J, the junction kept 4 bases outside the gene matches. CDR3 protein: CAISTGVNSPLHF. CDR3 coding DNA: TGTGCCATCTCGACAGGGGTGAATTCACCCCTCCACTTT.

This clonotype showed up just a few times. The chain uses TRBV10-2 and TRBJ2-1; the D gene is possibly TRBD2 (6 bases). Germline V CDR1 and CDR2: WSHSY, SAAADI. V was clipped by 8 bases and J by 8 bases, with 10 bases between them. The length of the CDR3 is 11 residues. The CDR3 loop is CASGWGDEQFF. The CDR3 bases are TGCGCCAGCGGATGGGGGGATGAGCAGTTCTTC.

This clonotype was counted between two and nine times. This chain joins TRBV3-1 and TRBJ2-3; 9 positions agree with TRBD1. This CDR3 has 15 residues. The trim removed 1 base at V and 2 bases at J, leaving 1 base unmatched. Germline values: CDR1 LGHDT, CDR2 YNNKEL (reference sequence). The CDR3 DNA reads TGTGCCAGCAGCCAAGGGACAGGGGACACAGATACGCAGTATTTT. It codes for CASSQGTGDTDTQYF.

This clonotype was counted between two and nine times. The chain recombines TRBV5-4 with TRBJ2-7; a possible D gene is TRBD2 (5 bases). Germline loops: CDR1 SGHNT, CDR2 YYREEE (reference sequence). This CDR3 spans 15 amino acids. V was clipped by 0 bases and J by 0 bases, with 10 bases between them. In DNA form, the CDR3 reads TGTGCCAGCAGCTTGGATTCGGGGAGCTCCTACGAGCAGTACTTC. Translating gives CASSLDSGSSYEQYF. The full variable domain, its missing parts supplied by reference TRBV5-4 and TRBJ2-7, is ETGVTQSPTHLIKTRGQQVTLRCSSQSGHNTVSWYQQALGQGPQFIFQYYREEENGRGNFPPRFSGLQFPNYSSELNVNALELDDSALYLCASSLDSGSSYEQYFGPGTRLTVT.

This clonotype came up a few times. The chain uses TRBV19 and TRBJ1-1, with D tentatively TRBD1 (5 bases). This CDR3 region has 17 residues. Germline assignment: CDR1 LNHDA and CDR2 SQIVND (reference sequence). Trimming removed 7 bases from V and 1 base from J, with 22 bases in between. The CDR3: CASTGGWGDRGNTEAFF. The CDR3 DNA reads as TGTGCCAGTACTGGAGGGTGGGGGGATAGAGGGAACACTGAAGCTTTCTTT.

This clonotype has at least ten counts. V gene TRBV24-1 combines with J gene TRBJ1-5, with D hard to call. The V end lost 0 bases, the J end lost 3 bases, and 14 bases lay between the germline ends. Germline CDR1 is KGHDR and CDR2 is SFDVKD. This CDR3 contains 17 residues. The CDR3 here is CATSDLLGRSYNQPQHF. CDR3 DNA sequence: TGTGCCACCAGTGATTTGCTAGGGCGGTCTTACAATCAGCCCCAGCATTTT.

This clonotype was seen many times. V is TRBV3-1 and J is TRBJ2-5, with 11 nucleotides matching TRBD2. Germline CDR1 LGHDT, CDR2 YNNKEL (reference sequence). This CDR3 has 19 residues. With 0 bases clipped from V and 2 bases from J, the junction kept 11 bases outside the gene matches. This CDR3 is CASSQDLGLAGGLQETQYF. Written as DNA, the CDR3 is TGTGCCAGCAGCCAAGATCTCGGCCTAGCGGGGGGCCTTCAAGAGACCCAGTACTTC.

Many counts were recorded for this clonotype. This chain joins TRBV5-1 and TRBJ2-1, with D perhaps given as TRBD1 or TRBD2 (6 bases each). The CDR3 is 16 amino acids. V lost 0 bases to trimming and J lost 2 bases, with 12 bases between them. The germline gives CDR1 SGHRS, CDR2 YFSETQ. This chain's CDR3 is CASSLASGGTYNEQFF. CDR3 DNA sequence: TGCGCCAGCAGCTTGGCCTCCGGGGGCACCTACAATGAGCAGTTCTTC.

There are a few counts of this clonotype. The chain recombines TRBV4-1 with TRBJ2-1, with TRBD1 matching over 10 bases. Germline loops: CDR1 MGHRA, CDR2 YSYEKL. CDR3 length: 14 amino acids. Trimming removed 6 bases from V and 9 bases from J; junction bases left unmatched: 8. The CDR3 is CASSGQGDWIEQFF. In nucleotides, the CDR3 is TGCGCCAGCAGTGGACAGGGGGATTGGATTGAGCAGTTCTTC.

This clonotype was observed a few times. This chain uses TRBV11-1 with TRBJ2-1, with 9 bases fitting TRBD2. CDR3 length: 19 amino acids. Germline V CDR1 and CDR2: SGHAT, FQDESV (reference sequence). V was pared by 3 bases and J by 0 bases, with 12 bases of the junction left unmatched. The CDR3 region is CASSFSVLAGLGSYNEQFF. The CDR3 DNA follows: TGTGCCAGCAGCTTCTCTGTACTAGCGGGCCTAGGCTCCTACAATGAGCAGTTCTTC.

This clonotype appeared many times. This chain joins TRBV30 and TRBJ2-1; D might be TRBD2 (6 bases). CDR3 length equals 14 residues. Germline V gives CDR1 GTSNPN, CDR2 SVGIG (reference sequence). Trimming shortened V by 1 base and J by 7 bases, and 14 bases separated the two germline ends. DNA for the CDR3: TGTGCCTGGAGTGATTGGCAGGGACTGAATGAGCAGTTCTTC. Its translation: CAWSDWQGLNEQFF.

The chain couples TRBV4-3 to TRBJ1-6; possible D gene TRBD1, 5 bases. The CDR3 loop spans 15 amino acids. Germline-derived CDR1 and CDR2 are LGHNA and YSLEER. Trimming removed 1 base from V and 7 bases from J, with 11 bases in between. CDR3 sequence reads: CASSQGAGGNSPLHF. The DNA of the CDR3 is TGCGCCAGCAGCCAAGGGGCGGGGGGGAATTCACCCCTCCACTTT.

The rearrangement uses TRBV15 and TRBJ2-2; D remains unclear. CDR1 and CDR2 from the germline V gene are LNHNV and YYDKDF (reference sequence). Trimming stripped 4 bases from V and 7 bases from J, with 7 bases between. The length of the CDR3 is 12 residues. The CDR3 DNA reads as TGTGCCACCAGCACAGTAAGCGGGGAGCTGTTTTTT. The encoded protein is CATSTVSGELFF.

This clonotype was detected only a few times. This chain uses TRBV5-5 with TRBJ2-1; 11 bases are shared with TRBD2. The length of the CDR3 is 16 residues. The germline V gene has CDR1 SGHKS and CDR2 YYEKEE (reference sequence). J was trimmed by 5 bases and V by 1 base; bases with no gene match: 5. The CDR3 is CASSLTRLAGHNEQFF. The CDR3 bases are TGTGCCAGCAGCTTGACCCGACTAGCGGGACACAATGAGCAGTTCTTC.

This clonotype was detected a few times. This chain uses TRBV7-2 with TRBJ2-5; no reliable D call. The V gene lost 5 bases and the J gene lost 1 base, with 11 bases spanning the gap. The CDR3 is 14 amino acids. Germline V gives CDR1 SGHTA, CDR2 FQGNSA. In DNA, the CDR3 is TGTGCCAGCAGCCGTAGGGTCCTCCAAGAGACCCAGTACTTC. As protein: CASSRRVLQETQYF. The full variable domain, in which reference TRBV7-2 and TRBJ2-5 provide the parts outside the CDR3, is GAGVSQSPSNKVTEKGKDVELRCDPISGHTALYWYRQSLGQGLEFLIYFQGNSAPDKSGLPSDRFSAERTGGSVSTLTIQRTQQEDSAVYLCASSRRVLQETQYFGPGTRLLVL.

This clonotype was recorded a few times. The V gene is TRBV7-2, the J gene TRBJ2-2; D unclear. This CDR3 spans 11 amino acids. V lost 5 bases and J lost 7, with 5 bases in between. Germline V gene lookup returns CDR1 SGHTA and CDR2 FQGNSA. For the CDR3, the DNA is TGTGCCAGCAGCGAGCACGGGGAGCTGTTTTTT. This codes for CASSEHGELFF.